This TCR beta chain was identified in a study of cytomegalovirus exposure and HLA in healthy donors. Study conclusions and caveats: Several of the most significant clusters appeared, in a later analysis, to be linked to common viral pathogens.

The PCR contained 60 Vbeta and 13 Jbeta primers. Assay: immunoSEQ multiplex PCR; the TCRdb copy retains only in-frame clones and omits some. This sample has around 59,000 clones; about 80% occur once, and the top ten carry 3.5% to 4%. Germline trimming cut 2 bases from V and 2 bases from J; bases unmatched to any gene: 1. Germline CDR1 reads SGHDT; CDR2 reads YYEEEE. The CDR3 contains 15 residues. Comments on this clone: Its antigen is not known.

What was sequenced was PBMCs. The chain uses TRBV5-6 and TRBJ2-7, with TRBD2 matching 13 bases. This receptor was obtained from a middle-aged woman in good health and CMV-seronegative. CDR3 in DNA: TGTGCCAGCAGCTTTACTAGCGGGAGGGCCTACGAGCAGTACTTC. As protein: CASSFTSGRAYEQYF.